A single sample gave rise to the 12 T cell receptor beta chains below, sequenced in a study of blood T cell repertoires in COVID-19 (TCRdb year 2020). Library preparation used the immunoSEQ multiplex PCR assay. TCRdb limited this immuneACCESS table to in-frame rearrangements with V and J called. A share of clones is missing; checked studies link under half to unresolved V genes, and the rest is unexplained. The sample table holds about 280,000 clones, of which 90% were seen once. About 1.5% of the sample is taken by the ten largest. The sequenced sample consisted of PBMCs or T cells enriched from blood (not recorded which). The receptors originated from a woman younger than 35 with acute COVID-19.

This clone is a singleton in its sample. The genes are TRBV19 and TRBJ2-1; maybe TRBD1 (6 bases). CDR3 length equals 13 residues. Germline CDR1 LNHDA, CDR2 SQIVND (reference sequence). The V end was cut by 5 bases, the J end by 7 bases, with 12 bases between. CDR3 sequence: CASSAQGINEQFF. DNA for the CDR3: TGTGCCAGTAGTGCCCAGGGGATAAATGAGCAGTTCTTC.

In its sample, this clone was seen once. The chain joins TRBV5-1 to TRBJ2-3; no reliable D call. The CDR3 is made up of 13 amino acids. Trimming took off 7 bases at V and 4 bases at J, with 13 bases between the two ends. Germline CDR1 SGHRS, CDR2 YFSETQ. The chain's CDR3 is CASEFGGSDTQYF. The DNA for the CDR3 is TGCGCCAGCGAATTTGGTGGCTCAGATACGCAGTATTTT. The full variable domain, completed using reference TRBV5-1 and TRBJ2-3, is KAGVTQTPRYLIKTRGQQVTLSCSPISGHRSVSWYQQTPGQGLQFLFEYFSETQRNKGNFPGRFSGRQFSNSRSEMNVSTLELGDSALYLCASEFGGSDTQYFGPGTRLTVL.

J is TRBJ2-7 and V is TRBV6-5, with 7 nucleotides matching TRBD1. Germline V gives CDR1 MNHEY, CDR2 SVGAGI. V dropped 0 bases and J dropped 6; count of bases not matched to a gene: 2. The CDR3 extends over 13 amino acids. The CDR3, as DNA: TGTGCCAGCAGTTACTCGACAGGGAGCGAGCAGTACTTC. Amino acid sequence: CASSYSTGSEQYF.

This chain uses TRBV6-1 with TRBJ2-7; unclear D gene. The length of the CDR3 is 14 residues. CDR1 and CDR2 from the germline V gene are MNHNS and SASEGT. Between the trimmed V and J ends, which lost 0 bases and 0 bases, there was a span of 6 bases. The CDR3 nucleotides are TGTGCCAGCAGTGAAGCAGACTCCTCCTACGAGCAGTACTTC. Protein product: CASSEADSSYEQYF.

The chain has TRBV6-5 and TRBJ2-3; 12 nucleotides line up with TRBD2. Trimming removed 1 base from V and 6 bases from J; junction bases left unmatched: 2. The CDR3 covers 15 residues. CDR1 is MNHEY, CDR2 SVGAGI, per germline. Written as DNA, the CDR3 is TGTGCCAGCAGTTACTTCGGACTAGCGGGGGATACGCAGTATTTT. Translation: CASSYFGLAGDTQYF.

The chain links TRBV6-5 to TRBJ2-7, with D perhaps matching TRBD1 (5 bases). The germline V gene encodes CDR1 MNHEY and CDR2 SVGAGI. The CDR3 is 14 residues long. V was clipped by 5 bases and J by 3 bases, with 14 bases between them. The CDR3 loop reads CASSTDRGDYEQYF. The CDR3 DNA is TGTGCCAGCAGTACCGACAGAGGAGACTACGAGCAGTACTTC.

The V gene is TRBV28, the J gene TRBJ2-5; tentatively, D is TRBD2 (6 bases). The CDR3 has 14 amino acids. V gave up 2 bases and J gave up 7 bases, with 14 bases separating them. The germline CDR1 and CDR2 sequences are MDHEN and SYDVKM. This CDR3 reads CASSLMGGEGTQYF. The CDR3 DNA reads as TGTGCCAGCAGTTTAATGGGAGGTGAGGGGACCCAGTACTTC.

This chain links TRBV4-2 with TRBJ2-1, with unresolved D. The CDR3 is 19 residues long. Deletions cut 0 bases from V and 1 base from J, with 19 bases between. Germline V gives CDR1 LGHNA, CDR2 YNFKEQ. This chain's CDR3 is CASSQDLGNYRISYNEQFF. The CDR3 nucleotides read TGTGCCAGCAGCCAAGATCTTGGTAACTATCGAATTTCCTACAATGAGCAGTTCTTC.

This chain joins TRBV6-6 and TRBJ2-7; 9 nucleotides match TRBD2. The germline gives CDR1 MNHNY, CDR2 SVGAGI (reference sequence). The CDR3 is 15 residues long. V was clipped by 6 bases and J by 2 bases; unmatched bases: 8. The CDR3 reads CASRLAGPTPYEQYF. DNA of the CDR3: TGTGCCAGCAGACTAGCGGGTCCGACCCCCTACGAGCAGTACTTC.

This clone was recorded once. The chain has TRBV27 and TRBJ2-1; weak D call: TRBD2 (6 bases). In germline, CDR1 is MNHEY, CDR2 SMNVEV (reference sequence). Trimming removed 6 bases from V and 1 base from J, with 10 bases in between. The CDR3 extends over 14 amino acids. CDR3 loop: CASSSGLSYNEQFF. The CDR3 DNA is TGTGCCAGCAGCTCGGGACTTTCCTACAATGAGCAGTTCTTC.

The chain is built from TRBV27 and TRBJ2-1; D is ambiguous. Looked up from germline, CDR1 is MNHEY and CDR2 is SMNVEV (reference sequence). The CDR3 has 15 residues. V was shortened by 5 bases and J by 1 base, with 12 bases between the two germline ends. As DNA, the CDR3 is TGTGCCAGCAGTCCCATATTCGGGTCCTACAATGAGCAGTTCTTC. This encodes CASSPIFGSYNEQFF.

The chain recombines TRBV6-5 with TRBJ1-3, with no clear D. Germline CDR1 MNHEY, CDR2 SVGAGI. V was trimmed by 0 bases and J by 0 bases, leaving 6 bases between them. The CDR3 covers 15 residues. The CDR3 region is CASSYSPGSGNTIYF. The CDR3, as DNA: TGTGCCAGCAGTTACTCGCCCGGCTCTGGAAACACCATATATTTT.